This TCR beta chain was obtained from a study of T cell repertoires in cytomegalovirus infection. Study-wide context: CMV infection and matching HLA type were both indicated by public TCR beta signatures. Notes on the study in general: There were carriers of CMV plus the relevant HLA, and cumulative public TCR beta family frequency identified them. Clonotype analysis showed dominance of the ex vivo response by HLA-C-restricted CMV-specific TCR beta clonotypes.

This clonotype was detected only a few times. The antigen is not known. This CDR3 has 13 amino acids. Trimming took 6 bases from V and 4 from J, leaving 13 bases between them. The germline gives CDR1 SGHRS, CDR2 YFSETQ. TCRdb independently ran MiXCR on the reads; one entry per CDR3 protein. The top ten clones hold about 15% of a sample with 200,000 to 300,000 distinct CDR3 sequences, approximately 9% of them seen once. The chain uses TRBV5-1 and TRBJ1-2, with a weak D call TRBD1 (5 bases). The clonotype comes from a human donor in good health (CMV status not recorded). Some clones in this sample may be carry-over from other donors' samples. Sequenced: PBMCs. CDR3 amino acids: CASTRGEGYGYTF. The CDR3 bases are TGCGCCAGCACGAGGGGCGAGGGCTATGGCTACACCTTC.